The 14 T cell receptor beta chains below come from one sample, sequenced in a study of blood T cell repertoires in COVID-19. The assay was immunoSEQ multiplex PCR, and TCRdb's table has in-frame clones only and misses some. The profile shows 220,000 or so clones, roughly 88% of them singletons. The sample taken for sequencing was PBMCs or T cells enriched from blood (not recorded which). The receptors derive from a woman between 50 and 59 years old with acute COVID-19.

The chain uses TRBV11-2 and TRBJ1-3, with 9 bases lining up with TRBD1. V lost 2 bases, J lost 3 bases, and 5 bases stayed unmatched. CDR1 is SGHAT, CDR2 FQNNGV, per germline. This CDR3 region has 16 residues. DNA of the CDR3: TGTGCCAGCAGCTTAAGGACAGGGGATATTGGAAACACCATATATTTT. This sequence encodes CASSLRTGDIGNTIYF.

The CDR3, as DNA: TGTGCCAGCAGTTTACGAGGGATACCCTACGAGCAGTACTTC. It codes for CASSLRGIPYEQYF. V gene TRBV28 combines with J gene TRBJ2-7; TRBD2 might be the D (5 bases). Germline V CDR1 and CDR2: MDHEN, SYDVKM. V lost 2 bases and J 2 bases, leaving 10 bases between the germline ends. The CDR3 is 14 amino acids.

The chain joins TRBV5-1 to TRBJ1-5; the D is unclear. V lost 0 bases, J lost 7 bases, and 11 bases lay in between. This CDR3 is 14 amino acids long. The V gene's germline CDR1 is SGHRS and CDR2 YFSETQ. The CDR3 reads CASSLGEGGQPQHF. DNA of the CDR3: TGCGCCAGCAGCTTGGGGGAGGGCGGGCAGCCCCAGCATTTT.

Ten or more counts support this clone. V is TRBV2 and J is TRBJ1-2, with D perhaps TRBD1 (6 bases). CDR1 is SNHLY, CDR2 FYNNEI, per germline. Between the trimmed V and J ends, which lost 4 bases and 8 bases, there was a span of 14 bases. The CDR3 covers 13 residues. The CDR3 here is CASSGTEPWGYTF. CDR3 nucleotides: TGTGCCAGCAGTGGGACAGAGCCCTGGGGCTACACCTTC.

The genes are TRBV5-4 and TRBJ1-2; 10 nucleotides agree with TRBD1. The CDR3 contains 16 residues. From germline, CDR1 is SGHNT and CDR2 YYREEE (reference sequence). V was pared by 3 bases and J by 2 bases, with 7 bases of the junction left unmatched. CDR3 amino acids: CASSYGTGDENYGYTF. CDR3 in DNA: TGTGCCAGCAGCTACGGGACAGGGGACGAGAACTATGGCTACACCTTC.

V gene TRBV14 combines with J gene TRBJ1-4; 7 nucleotides match TRBD1. This CDR3 region has 14 residues. Trimming removed 4 bases from V and 2 bases from J; junction bases left unmatched: 1. CDR1 is SGHDN, CDR2 FVKESK, per germline. For the CDR3, the DNA is TGTGCCAGCAGCCGGGACAGTACTAATGAAAAACTGTTTTTT. As protein: CASSRDSTNEKLFF.

The chain is built from TRBV28 and TRBJ1-2; TRBD1 is a possible D gene (5 bases). CDR3 length equals 14 residues. V was shortened by 5 bases and J by 4 bases, with 14 bases between the two germline ends. From germline, CDR1 is MDHEN and CDR2 SYDVKM. The CDR3 DNA reads TGTGCCAGCAGTCCCCTGCAGGGACTCTATGGCTACACCTTC. Residues: CASSPLQGLYGYTF.

The chain links TRBV27 to TRBJ1-3; tentative D call: TRBD1 (6 bases). Per germline, CDR1 MNHEY and CDR2 SMNVEV (reference sequence). The CDR3 length is 15 residues. V was pared by 6 bases and J by 2 bases, with 14 bases between. The CDR3 DNA reads as TGTGCCAGCAGACCACAGGGAACCCCTGGAAACACCATATATTTT. Its protein product is CASRPQGTPGNTIYF.

This clone was counted a single time. This sequence joins TRBV28 and TRBJ2-2; D is possibly TRBD2 (5 bases). CDR1 is MDHEN and CDR2 is SYDVKM in the germline V gene. This CDR3 is built from 15 residues. Trimming pared 5 bases from V and 2 bases from J, leaving 12 bases between. The CDR3 sequence: CASSPLGRNTGELFF. In DNA form, the CDR3 reads TGTGCCAGCAGTCCCTTGGGGAGAAACACCGGGGAGCTGTTTTTT.

CDR3 protein: CASSLGLGIEDTQYF. The CDR3, as DNA: TGTGCCAGCAGCTTAGGCCTGGGCATTGAAGATACGCAGTATTTT. The gene calls are TRBV7-9 and TRBJ2-3; D unresolved. Germline CDR1 SEHNR, CDR2 FQNEAQ (reference sequence). V lost 1 base and J 5 bases, leaving 13 bases between the germline ends. CDR3 length: 15 residues.

The chain uses TRBV12-3 or TRBV12-4 and TRBJ1-1; D not resolved. V was clipped by 5 bases and J by 8 bases, with 12 bases between them. The CDR3 consists of 12 residues. The CDR3: CASSQTRREAFF. The DNA for the CDR3 is TGTGCCAGCAGTCAAACTAGGCGAGAAGCTTTCTTT.

The rearrangement joins TRBV3-1 (or the pseudogene TRBV3-2) to TRBJ2-1; 7 nucleotides line up with TRBD1. J was trimmed by 2 bases and V by 0 bases; bases with no gene match: 1. CDR3 size: 15 residues. From germline, CDR1 is LGHDT and CDR2 YNNKEL (reference sequence). CDR3 DNA: TGTGCCAGCAGCCAAGAGACAGGGCCCTACAATGAGCAGTTCTTC. Protein product: CASSQETGPYNEQFF.

The chain combines TRBV28 with TRBJ2-5; D call uncertain. V lost 5 bases to trimming and J lost 2 bases, with 12 bases between them. Germline CDR1 MDHEN, CDR2 SYDVKM. The CDR3 has 14 amino acids. The CDR3 DNA follows: TGTGCCAGCAGTCACGGGTCTATTCAAGAGACCCAGTACTTC. This sequence encodes CASSHGSIQETQYF.

V gene TRBV5-6 combines with J gene TRBJ2-7, with 11 bases matching TRBD1. J was trimmed by 5 bases and V by 3 bases; bases with no gene match: 4. The CDR3 spans 14 residues. Germline CDR1 and CDR2: SGHDT and YYEEEE. The CDR3 bases are TGTGCCAGCAGCTGGACAGGGGGCAAGGACGAGCAGTACTTC. Amino acids: CASSWTGGKDEQYF.